The 13 T cell receptor beta chains in this list originate from one sample, sequenced in a study of T cells of healthy individuals. A single record per CDR3 protein comes from TCRdb applying MiXCR to the 5' RACE reads. The table lists fewer than 75,000 distinct CDR3 sequences, roughly 16% of them singletons, with about 4.7% in the top ten. The receptors originated from a human donor in good health.

This clonotype has ten or more counts. The CDR3 is CSAPEVALRTDTQYF. Written as DNA, the CDR3 is TGCAGTGCGCCCGAAGTCGCACTACGCACAGATACGCAGTATTTT. The chain links TRBV20-1 to TRBJ2-3; D is unclear. Trimming cost V 6 bases and J 1 base, with 17 bases left between them. Germline V gene data show CDR1 as DFQATT and CDR2 as SNEGSKA (reference sequence). CDR3 length: 15 residues.

This clonotype was recorded at least ten times. The chain uses TRBV4-2 and TRBJ2-1, with 9 bases matching TRBD2. The V and J ends lost 4 bases and 2 bases, in that order; junction bases with no gene match: 0. This CDR3 region has 14 residues. The germline gives CDR1 LGHNA, CDR2 YNFKEQ. CDR3 sequence: CASSLAGAYNEQFF. CDR3 sequence (DNA): TGTGCCAGCAGCCTAGCGGGAGCCTACAATGAGCAGTTCTTC.

The chain combines TRBV20-1 with TRBJ1-1, with a tentative D call TRBD1 (6 bases). The V end lost 3 bases, the J end lost 0 bases, and 8 bases lay between the germline ends. Germline V lookup: CDR1 DFQATT, CDR2 SNEGSKA (reference sequence). The CDR3 spans 13 residues. The CDR3 DNA sequence: TGCAGTGCTAGGGGGACATTGAACACTGAAGCTTTCTTT. Residues: CSARGTLNTEAFF.

Ten or more counts support this clonotype. The V call is TRBV4-1, the J call TRBJ1-2; D is perhaps TRBD1 (5 bases). This CDR3 has 14 residues. Trimming removed 3 bases at V and 0 bases at J, with 8 bases between. Germline V gene lookup returns CDR1 MGHRA and CDR2 YSYEKL. The CDR3 reads CASSQPTANYGYTF. The CDR3 bases are TGCGCCAGCAGCCAGCCGACAGCTAACTATGGCTACACCTTC.

This clonotype has a count of ten or more. The V and J genes are TRBV4-1 and TRBJ2-7; 7 bases agree with TRBD2. The germline CDR1 and CDR2 sequences are MGHRA and YSYEKL. Losses at the gene ends were 2 bases for V and 2 bases for J; bases not matched to a gene: 9. This CDR3 is built from 16 residues. Here the CDR3 DNA reads TGCGCCAGCAGCCAAACTAGCGTGGGATTTACCTACGAGCAGTACTTC. This encodes CASSQTSVGFTYEQYF.

This chain joins TRBV6-1 and TRBJ2-7; 8 positions match TRBD1. Per germline, CDR1 MNHNS and CDR2 SASEGT. V trimming: 6 bases; J trimming: 0 bases; junction bases outside the gene matches: 4. CDR3 length equals 14 residues. The CDR3: CASSGGQGSYEQYF. The CDR3 region has the DNA TGTGCCAGCAGCGGCGGACAGGGCTCCTACGAGCAGTACTTC.

The chain joins TRBV2 to TRBJ1-3; D is unresolved. Trimming stripped 7 bases from V and 0 bases from J, with 10 bases between. The CDR3 extends over 14 amino acids. Germline lookup yields CDR1 SNHLY and CDR2 FYNNEI. The CDR3 nucleotides read TGTGCCAGCACTGCGACGTTCTCTGGAAACACCATATATTTT. The encoded protein is CASTATFSGNTIYF. Full variable domain (remainder filled in from reference TRBV2 and TRBJ1-3): EPEVTQTPSHQVTQMGQEVILRCVPISNHLYFYWYRQILGQKVEFLVSFYNNEISEKSEIFDDQFSVERPDGSNFTLKIRSTKLEDSAMYFCASTATFSGNTIYFGEGSWLTVV.

This clonotype has more than one count but fewer than ten. The rearrangement joins TRBV11-2 to TRBJ2-7, with a tentative D call TRBD2 (7 bases). The CDR3 runs to 15 residues. CDR1 and CDR2 (germline): SGHAT, FQNNGV. Trimming stripped 5 bases from V and 2 bases from J, with 16 bases between. CDR3 residues: CASSRWGGLPYEQYF. DNA for the CDR3: TGTGCCAGCAGCCGCTGGGGGGGGCTCCCCTACGAGCAGTACTTC.

This sequence joins TRBV6-2 or TRBV6-3 and TRBJ2-3; D call uncertain. V lost 2 bases, J lost 1 base, and 7 bases lay in between. Germline V CDR1 and CDR2: MNHEY, SVGEGT. The CDR3 contains 14 residues. The CDR3 region has the DNA TGTGCCAGCAGTTACGGCCAGGGCACAGATACGCAGTATTTT. It encodes CASSYGQGTDTQYF.

This clonotype was counted at least ten times. This chain connects TRBV6-9 to TRBJ2-7; D may be TRBD1 or TRBD2 (5 bases each). Trimming took off 8 bases at V and 3 bases at J, with 17 bases between the two ends. CDR1 is MNHGY and CDR2 is SVAAGI in the germline V gene. The CDR3 has 14 amino acids. The CDR3: CASVGSGRNYEQYF. CDR3 sequence (DNA): TGTGCCAGCGTTGGATCGGGACGGAACTACGAGCAGTACTTC.

In its sample, this clonotype was seen many times. The gene calls are TRBV4-1 and TRBJ1-6; D gene unclear. Trimming left V 0 bases short and J 8 bases short, with 5 bases between. CDR3 length: 13 residues. CDR1 is MGHRA and CDR2 is YSYEKL in the germline V gene. CDR3 in amino acids: CASSQDLYSPLHF. CDR3 sequence (DNA): TGCGCCAGCAGCCAAGATCTGTATTCACCCCTCCACTTT.

The V gene is TRBV7-9, the J gene TRBJ2-3, with 9 bases aligning to TRBD2. Germline V gene data show CDR1 as SEHNR and CDR2 as FQNEAQ (reference sequence). The V gene end was trimmed by 6 bases and the J gene end by 14 bases; junction bases not matched to a gene: 9. The CDR3 loop spans 12 amino acids. The CDR3 protein is CASRPTSGPVYF. The DNA for the CDR3 is TGTGCCAGCAGACCCACTAGCGGGCCTGTGTATTTT.

This clonotype was detected ten times or more. This chain joins TRBV4-1 and TRBJ2-7; TRBD2 is a possible D gene (6 bases). Germline CDR1 is MGHRA and CDR2 is YSYEKL. V lost 1 base, J lost 2 bases, and 12 bases lay in between. The CDR3 is made up of 15 amino acids. The CDR3 sequence: CASSQVPGEAYEQYF. In DNA, the CDR3 is TGCGCCAGCAGCCAAGTCCCGGGAGAGGCCTACGAGCAGTACTTC.